The rows below give T cell receptor beta chains drawn from one sample of a study of monozygotic twins with inflammatory bowel disease. TCRdb derives one entry per CDR3 protein from the 5' RACE reads, leaving out DNA. Recorded for this sample: 120,000 to 150,000 distinct CDR3 sequences. The sample was blood. These TCRs come from a human donor with ulcerative colitis or Crohn's disease, or a healthy co-twin of an affected twin (not recorded which). Each CDR3 is given with its conserved first and last residue.

>TRBJ1-2|TRBV10-3
CAISESNRDGYTF
>TRBJ1-6|TRBV20-1
CSARGQGLGSPLHF
>TRBJ2-7|TRBV13
CASMPMSAGLHEQYF
>TRBJ2-5|TRBV7-7
CASSLAHSLAETQYF
>TRBJ2-7|TRBV7-2
CASSFGRVSYEQYF
>TRBJ2-5|TRBV20-1
CSATRSGWGETQYF
>TRBJ2-1|TRBV20-1
CSANGGGASSYNEQFF
>TRBJ2-3|TRBV6-5
CASSYVPGGEGDTQYF
>TRBJ1-5|TRBV20-1
CSARRQANQPQHF
>TRBJ2-3|TRBV5-1
CASSTPSTDTQYF
>TRBJ2-7|TRBV10-3
CASNRDLTYEQYF
>TRBJ2-1|TRBV6-4
CAGSITGKPDEQFF
>TRBJ1-4|TRBV12-3/TRBV12-4
CASSWDRATNEKLFF
>TRBJ1-6|TRBV4-3
CASSSDRASALHF
>TRBJ2-7|TRBV25-1
CASRQTGYYEQYF
>TRBJ2-7|TRBV20-1
CSALRPGRSYEQYF
>TRBJ1-5|TRBV4-3
CASSQARNQPQHF
>TRBJ2-5|TRBV27
CASSLSRTGTETQYF
>TRBJ1-1|TRBV5-1
CASSLGARQAMNTEAFF
>TRBJ2-7|TRBV30
CAFSGTGLSYEQYF
>TRBJ1-6|TRBV7-2
CASSYRQGNNSPLHF
>TRBJ2-1|TRBV7-2
CASSLGPVQSNEQFF
>TRBJ2-7|TRBV5-1
CASSLGTGGGEQYF
>TRBJ2-7|TRBV5-1
CASSYTGTGDEQYF
>TRBJ2-6|TRBV4-3
CASSQSGLAGAAGANVLTF
>TRBJ1-1|TRBV12-3/TRBV12-4
CASITGANTEAFF
>TRBJ2-1|TRBV11-2
CASKRGTYYNEQFF
>TRBJ2-7|TRBV9
CASSRLAGGSYEQYF
>TRBJ2-5|TRBV5-6
CASSLGGRGETQYF
>TRBJ2-7|TRBV19
CASSSNPGQTTYEQYF
>TRBJ2-5|TRBV20-1
CSAINPALGELTETQYF
>TRBJ2-1|TRBV12-3/TRBV12-4
CASSSSGASYNEQFF
>TRBJ2-1|TRBV24-1
CATSDSRLAGARDEQFF
>TRBJ2-5|TRBV5-1
CASSLLGQPQETQYF